The 10 T cell receptor beta chains below all came from one sample that was sequenced in a study of cytomegalovirus exposure and HLA in healthy donors. The PCR used 60 Vbeta and 13 Jbeta primers. Method: immunoSEQ multiplex PCR; TCRdb's copy keeps in-frame clones and lacks some. The table records 150,000 to 200,000 clones, 65% to 80% of them present only once. The sample consisted of PBMCs. These receptors originate from a woman in her thirties or forties in good health and CMV-seropositive.

The chain uses TRBV2 and TRBJ2-7; D is unresolved. CDR3 length: 13 residues. V lost 8 bases and J 0 bases, leaving 11 bases between the germline ends. Germline V lookup: CDR1 SNHLY, CDR2 FYNNEI. The CDR3 is CASSQESSYEQYF. The CDR3 bases are TGTGCCAGCTCGCAGGAAAGCTCCTACGAGCAGTACTTC.

V gene TRBV6-5 combines with J gene TRBJ1-3; D is unresolved. The CDR3 contains 14 residues. V was trimmed by 0 bases and J by 5 bases, leaving 8 bases between them. Germline CDR1 and CDR2: MNHEY and SVGAGI. The CDR3 DNA follows: TGTGCCAGCAGTTACTCGAGGGATAGAAACACCATATATTTT. Its protein product is CASSYSRDRNTIYF.

The chain carries TRBV5-1 and TRBJ2-2, with a tentative D call TRBD1 (6 bases). The germline gives CDR1 SGHRS, CDR2 YFSETQ. Trimming pared 3 bases from V and 4 bases from J, leaving 13 bases between. CDR3 length: 15 amino acids. The CDR3 here is CASSWDLGGTGELFF. CDR3 DNA: TGCGCCAGCAGCTGGGACCTAGGGGGCACCGGGGAGCTGTTTTTT.

The rearrangement links TRBV2 to TRBJ1-5, with D perhaps TRBD1 (5 bases). The CDR3 covers 14 residues. Germline V gene data show CDR1 as SNHLY and CDR2 as FYNNEI. V gave up 5 bases and J gave up 7 bases, with 15 bases separating them. Here the CDR3 DNA reads TGTGCCAGCAGTACCGGGGGGTCCAGGCAGCCCCAGCATTTT. Protein product: CASSTGGSRQPQHF.

The V call is TRBV5-4, the J call TRBJ2-7; D uncertain. This CDR3 is built from 14 residues. Per the germline V gene, CDR1 is SGHNT and CDR2 is YYREEE (reference sequence). V was shortened by 0 bases and J by 0 bases, with 7 bases between the two germline ends. The CDR3 region has the DNA TGTGCCAGCAGCTTGGGAGATAGCTCCTACGAGCAGTACTTC. Residues: CASSLGDSSYEQYF.

V gene TRBV30 combines with J gene TRBJ1-2, with D hard to call. CDR1 and CDR2 from the germline V gene are GTSNPN and SVGIG (reference sequence). The CDR3 spans 14 residues. V was shortened by 0 bases and J by 0 bases, with 8 bases between the two germline ends. Here the CDR3 DNA reads TGTGCCTGGAGTGTTGTCAGTTCTAACTATGGCTACACCTTC. Translated: CAWSVVSSNYGYTF.

The chain links TRBV18 to TRBJ1-2; no firm D call. The CDR3 length is 12 residues. The germline CDR1 and CDR2 sequences are KGHSH and LQKENI. Trimming stripped 1 base from V and 6 bases from J, with 6 bases between. The CDR3 nucleotides are TGTGCCAGCTCACCACGGGAGGATGGCTACACCTTC. It encodes CASSPREDGYTF.

The table lists this clone with a count of one. V usage is TRBV11-3 and J usage is TRBJ2-5; TRBD2 matches at 9 bases. Germline CDR1 is SGHNT and CDR2 is YENEEA. The CDR3 runs to 15 residues. The V and J ends lost 2 bases and 5 bases, in that order; junction bases with no gene match: 6. CDR3 sequence (DNA): TGTGCCAGCAGCTTACGCGGGAGGGCCGAGGAGACCCAGTACTTC. Amino acids: CASSLRGRAEETQYF. The whole variable domain, remainder taken from reference TRBV11-3 and TRBJ2-5, is EAGVVQSPRYKIIEKKQPVAFWCNPISGHNTLYWYLQNLGQGPELLIRYENEEAVDDSQLPKDRFSAERLKGVDSTLKIQPAELGDSAVYLCASSLRGRAEETQYFGPGTRLLVL.

This clone appeared once. In nucleotides, the CDR3 is TGTGCCAGCAGTTTAAGGTTAGCAAATCAGCCCCAGCATTTT. This encodes CASSLRLANQPQHF. The chain combines TRBV27 with TRBJ1-5; unclear D gene. V was trimmed by 2 bases and J by 4 bases, leaving 9 bases between them. The CDR3 contains 14 residues. Germline V gene data show CDR1 as MNHEY and CDR2 as SMNVEV (reference sequence).

V gene TRBV11-2 combines with J gene TRBJ1-2; a possible D gene is TRBD1 (6 bases). Trimming left V 2 bases short and J 5 bases short, with 15 bases between. The CDR3 extends over 15 amino acids. The germline V gene encodes CDR1 SGHAT and CDR2 FQNNGV. The CDR3 sequence: CASSLLRQGLYGYTF. The CDR3 DNA sequence: TGTGCCAGCAGCTTATTGCGGCAGGGGTTATATGGCTACACCTTC.